A single sample gave rise to the 28 T cell receptor beta chains below, sequenced in a study of T cells in localized non-small cell lung cancer. Generated by immunoSEQ multiplex PCR, the TCRdb table keeps only in-frame clones and is missing some. The sample has 20,000 to 30,000 clones; approximately 90% are singletons. The material sequenced was peripheral blood, taken before any cancer treatment. These receptors were collected from a female donor older than 55 with stage II squamous cell lung carcinoma.

Details on this clone: At one end, the junction sequence differs from germline, possibly due to a read error. This chain connects TRBV10-3 to TRBJ2-7, with 10 bases lining up with TRBD2. Germline-derived CDR1 and CDR2 are ENHRY and SYGVKD. CDR3 size: 13 residues. The CDR3 DNA sequence: TGTGCCGTCAGGACTAGCGGAAGCGACGAGCAGTACTTC. Residues: CAVRTSGSDEQYF.

The J gene is TRBJ2-7, the V gene TRBV11-1; D is undetermined. Germline CDR1 reads SGHAT; CDR2 reads FQDESV (reference sequence). The CDR3 length is 14 residues. V was cut by 1 base and J by 2 bases, with 9 bases left in between. The CDR3 region has the DNA TGTGCCAGCAGCTTAGGGCGGTCGCCCTACGAGCAGTACTTC. Amino acid sequence: CASSLGRSPYEQYF.

The chain couples TRBV7-2 to TRBJ1-1; a possible D gene is TRBD1 (6 bases). Germline assignment: CDR1 SGHTA and CDR2 FQGNSA. Trimming removed 6 bases at V and 5 bases at J, with 22 bases between. The CDR3 consists of 16 residues. The CDR3 sequence: CASSPRNRARRTEAFF. CDR3 in DNA: TGTGCCAGCAGTCCCAGAAACAGGGCGCGGCGGACTGAAGCTTTCTTT.

The gene calls are TRBV18 and TRBJ1-1; the D is unclear. With 3 bases removed from V and 7 bases from J, the gap between germline ends came to 18 bases. The CDR3 sequence is 15 residues long. Germline V gene sequence: CDR1 KGHSH, CDR2 LQKENI. CDR3 residues: CASSPAGILGGEAFF. The CDR3 bases are TGTGCCAGCTCACCGGCTGGGATTTTGGGAGGTGAAGCTTTCTTT.

The V and J genes are TRBV18 and TRBJ2-5; TRBD1 might be the D (6 bases). The CDR3 totals 13 residues. Germline V gene sequence: CDR1 KGHSH, CDR2 LQKENI. Trimming removed 3 bases at V and 4 bases at J, with 9 bases between. Written as DNA, the CDR3 is TGTGCCAGCTCACCTCCAGGGGCAGAGACCCAGTACTTC. It translates to CASSPPGAETQYF.

This clone appeared once. This CDR3 reads CASTLAGGHQETQYF. The CDR3 bases are TGCGCCAGCACCCTAGCGGGGGGGCACCAAGAGACCCAGTACTTC. The chain uses TRBV4-1 and TRBJ2-5; 12 nucleotides align to TRBD2. V was clipped by 7 bases and J by 0 bases; unmatched bases: 3. This CDR3 contains 15 residues. Germline V gene data show CDR1 as MGHRA and CDR2 as YSYEKL.

The rearrangement links TRBV9 to TRBJ2-1; unclear D gene. CDR1 is SGDLS, CDR2 YYNGEE, per germline. The CDR3 has 15 amino acids. Trimming cost V 4 bases and J 1 base, with 12 bases left between them. The CDR3 loop is CASSPPRSSYNEQFF. CDR3 DNA sequence: TGTGCCAGCAGCCCCCCGAGGTCATCCTACAATGAGCAGTTCTTC. The full variable domain, with the rest looked up from reference TRBV9 and TRBJ2-1, is DSGVTQTPKHLITATGQRVTLRCSPRSGDLSVYWYQQSLDQGLQFLIQYYNGEERAKGNILERFSAQQFPDLHSELNLSSLELGDSALYFCASSPPRSSYNEQFFGPGTRLTVL.

The chain links TRBV6-5 to TRBJ1-2; 8 positions match TRBD1. CDR3 length: 15 residues. The V and J ends lost 7 bases and 6 bases, in that order; junction bases with no gene match: 13. CDR1 and CDR2 from the germline V gene are MNHEY and SVGAGI. The CDR3 sequence: CASTPGYRGSDGYTF. CDR3 coding DNA: TGTGCCAGCACCCCTGGGTACAGGGGGAGCGATGGCTACACCTTC.

This clone was counted only a few times. The chain uses TRBV4-1 and TRBJ2-6; TRBD1 matches at 11 bases. The junction had 7 bases not matched to a gene; V was cut back by 1 base and J by 2 bases. The length of the CDR3 is 19 residues. CDR1 and CDR2 (germline): MGHRA, YSYEKL. CDR3 DNA sequence: TGCGCCAGCAGCCAAGTTCCAGGACAGGGGGCTGCTGGGGCCAACGTCCTGACTTTC. This sequence encodes CASSQVPGQGAAGANVLTF.

The gene calls are TRBV7-2 and TRBJ2-3; no clear D gene. Trimming removed 5 bases at V and 2 bases at J, with 14 bases between. CDR3 length: 15 amino acids. Germline CDR1 is SGHTA and CDR2 is FQGNSA. The CDR3 DNA follows: TGTGCCAGCAGCAACCGGGCCCTAAACACAGATACGCAGTATTTT. Translated: CASSNRALNTDTQYF.

The V call is TRBV6-5, the J call TRBJ1-1; D is undetermined. Germline values: CDR1 MNHEY, CDR2 SVGAGI. The CDR3 contains 12 residues. V was shortened by 2 bases and J by 0 bases, with 1 base between the two germline ends. CDR3: CASSYLNTEAFF. The CDR3 DNA reads as TGTGCCAGCAGTTACCTGAACACTGAAGCTTTCTTT.

CDR3 DNA sequence: TGTGCCAGCAGTCCAGGGTTAGGATCCAAAAACATTCAGTACTTC. It specifies CASSPGLGSKNIQYF. This rearrangement joins TRBV6-5 to TRBJ2-4, with D perhaps matching TRBD1 (5 bases). V was pared by 5 bases and J by 2 bases, with 13 bases between. Germline lookup yields CDR1 MNHEY and CDR2 SVGAGI. This CDR3 spans 15 amino acids.

The V gene is TRBV5-1, the J gene TRBJ2-3, with no clear D. In germline, CDR1 is SGHRS, CDR2 YFSETQ. The CDR3 consists of 12 residues. Deletions cut 4 bases from V and 3 bases from J, with 6 bases between. This CDR3 reads CASSIITDTQYF. As DNA, the CDR3 is TGCGCCAGCAGCATAATAACAGATACGCAGTATTTT.

The chain carries TRBV7-2 and TRBJ1-1; the match to TRBD1 covers 10 bases. With 1 base clipped from V and 11 bases from J, the junction kept 4 bases outside the gene matches. The length of the CDR3 is 13 residues. Germline-derived CDR1 and CDR2 are SGHTA and FQGNSA. CDR3 sequence: CASSLDGQGGAFF. In DNA form, the CDR3 reads TGTGCCAGCAGCTTAGATGGACAGGGGGGGGCTTTCTTT. The full variable domain, its missing parts supplied by reference TRBV7-2 and TRBJ1-1, is GAGVSQSPSNKVTEKGKDVELRCDPISGHTALYWYRQSLGQGLEFLIYFQGNSAPDKSGLPSDRFSAERTGGSVSTLTIQRTQQEDSAVYLCASSLDGQGGAFFGQGTRLTVV.

This sequence joins TRBV7-2 and TRBJ2-3; D not certain. Germline V gene sequence: CDR1 SGHTA, CDR2 FQGNSA. The CDR3 is 14 residues long. V gave up 0 bases and J gave up 0 bases, with 4 bases separating them. CDR3 in DNA: TGTGCCAGCAGCTTAGCGCGCAGCACAGATACGCAGTATTTT. Translating it yields CASSLARSTDTQYF.

For the CDR3, the DNA is TGCGCCAGCAGCTTGGATCTAGCGGGCTCTGGGGCCAACGTCCTGACTTTC. Translation: CASSLDLAGSGANVLTF. The rearrangement joins TRBV5-1 to TRBJ2-6; 8 bases agree with TRBD2. V shed 0 bases and J 0 bases; nucleotides not matched to a gene: 2. There are 17 residues in the CDR3. Germline V lookup: CDR1 SGHRS, CDR2 YFSETQ.

The chain is built from TRBV11-3 and TRBJ2-1; 9 bases match TRBD2. This CDR3 has 15 residues. Trimming removed 1 base from V and 3 bases from J; junction bases left unmatched: 1. The germline CDR1 and CDR2 sequences are SGHNT and YENEEA. In DNA form, the CDR3 reads TGTGCCAGCAGCTTAGGACTAGCGGTCTACAATGAGCAGTTCTTC. Encoded protein: CASSLGLAVYNEQFF.

This chain connects TRBV9 to TRBJ1-4, with no clear D. Germline loops: CDR1 SGDLS, CDR2 YYNGEE. V lost 7 bases to trimming and J lost 5 bases, with 15 bases between them. This CDR3 spans 14 amino acids. This CDR3 is CASSRSSLNEKLFF. The CDR3 DNA follows: TGTGCCAGCTCACGGTCCAGCCTCAATGAAAAACTGTTTTTT.

The sample holds one count of this clone. This rearrangement joins TRBV4-1 to TRBJ2-7, with D unclear. Trimming stripped 3 bases from V and 3 bases from J, with 15 bases between. The CDR3 contains 15 residues. Germline V gene lookup returns CDR1 MGHRA and CDR2 YSYEKL. The CDR3 region is CASSQGHYLNYEQYF. The CDR3 DNA sequence: TGCGCCAGCAGCCAGGGTCACTATCTTAACTACGAGCAGTACTTC.

The gene calls are TRBV5-4 and TRBJ2-5, with 7 bases that match TRBD2. The CDR3 sequence is 15 residues long. The V segment lost 1 base and the J segment 0 bases; nucleotides outside the gene matches: 3. CDR1 and CDR2 (germline): SGHNT, YYREEE (reference sequence). CDR3 in amino acids: CASSLRRGDQETQYF. The CDR3 nucleotides read TGTGCCAGCAGCTTGCGCCGGGGGGACCAAGAGACCCAGTACTTC.

The genes are TRBV2 and TRBJ1-1, with D hard to call. The CDR3 covers 17 residues. Per germline, CDR1 SNHLY and CDR2 FYNNEI. The ends were cut back, 6 bases at V and 4 bases at J, with 24 bases in the middle. The CDR3 is CASRLRQSRTWGTEAFF. DNA for the CDR3: TGTGCCAGCAGATTAAGGCAATCAAGGACGTGGGGCACTGAAGCTTTCTTT.

The CDR3 reads CASSLESSAVSYNEQFF. The CDR3 DNA reads TGTGCCAGCAGCTTAGAGTCCAGCGCCGTATCCTACAATGAGCAGTTCTTC. The chain couples TRBV7-3 to TRBJ2-1; D ambiguous. This CDR3 has 17 amino acids. Looked up from germline, CDR1 is SGHTA and CDR2 is FQGTGA. Trimming pared 2 bases from V and 1 base from J, leaving 15 bases between.

The chain joins TRBV5-1 to TRBJ1-2; D is possibly TRBD1 (5 bases). The CDR3 sequence is 14 residues long. Germline V gives CDR1 SGHRS, CDR2 YFSETQ. The V gene lost 7 bases and the J gene lost 3 bases, with 16 bases spanning the gap. CDR3 DNA sequence: TGCGCCAGCGCTATTAGTGGGACGGACTATGGCTACACCTTC. It codes for CASAISGTDYGYTF.

V and J are TRBV10-2 and TRBJ2-5, with unresolved D. The CDR3 is 15 amino acids. The germline V and J ends were trimmed by 0 bases and 4 bases, with 12 bases remaining between them. Germline V CDR1 and CDR2: WSHSY, SAAADI. Here the CDR3 DNA reads TGCGCCAGCAGTGAGTCGGCCCCCTCTAGAGAGACCCAGTACTTC. Its protein product is CASSESAPSRETQYF.

V is TRBV19 and J is TRBJ2-5, with TRBD2 matching 10 bases. V dropped 2 bases and J dropped 2; count of bases not matched to a gene: 5. The CDR3 is made up of 16 amino acids. Germline V gene sequence: CDR1 LNHDA, CDR2 SQIVND (reference sequence). The CDR3 DNA is TGTGCCAGTAGTATATATGCTAGCGGGGGTCAAGAGACCCAGTACTTC. Its translation: CASSIYASGGQETQYF.

The genes are TRBV6-1 and TRBJ1-1; no clear D gene. The germline CDR1 and CDR2 sequences are MNHNS and SASEGT. The CDR3 is made up of 15 amino acids. V was trimmed by 5 bases and J by 3 bases, leaving 16 bases between them. The CDR3 bases are TGTGCCAGCAGTTCAGTCCGGACCGGCGACACTGAAGCTTTCTTT. Translated: CASSSVRTGDTEAFF.

The gene calls are TRBV21-1 and TRBJ2-3. TRBV21-1 is a known pseudogene. The CDR3 is 16 residues long. In nucleotides, the CDR3 is TGTGCCGGACAGCCCCACGGGCGGGGAGCGCGGGATACGCAGTATTTT. Translating it yields CAGQPHGRGARDTQYF.

V is TRBV5-1 and J is TRBJ2-2; D not resolved. The V gene's germline CDR1 is SGHRS and CDR2 YFSETQ. Trimming took off 5 bases at V and 5 bases at J, with 22 bases between the two ends. The CDR3 runs 17 residues. CDR3 residues: CASSYFLPADGTGELFF. As DNA, the CDR3 is TGCGCCAGCAGTTACTTTTTGCCCGCTGATGGTACCGGGGAGCTGTTTTTT.